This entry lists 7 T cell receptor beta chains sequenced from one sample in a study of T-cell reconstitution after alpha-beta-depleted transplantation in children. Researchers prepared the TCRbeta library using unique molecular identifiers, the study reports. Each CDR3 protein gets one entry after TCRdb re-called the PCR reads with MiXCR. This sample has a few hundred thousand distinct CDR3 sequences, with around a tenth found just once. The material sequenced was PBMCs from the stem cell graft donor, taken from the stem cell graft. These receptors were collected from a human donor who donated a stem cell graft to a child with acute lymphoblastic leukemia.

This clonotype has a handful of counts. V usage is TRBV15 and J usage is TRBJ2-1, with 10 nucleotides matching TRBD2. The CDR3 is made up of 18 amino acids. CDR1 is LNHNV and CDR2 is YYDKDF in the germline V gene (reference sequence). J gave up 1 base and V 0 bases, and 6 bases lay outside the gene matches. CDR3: CATSREEREGVSYNEQFF. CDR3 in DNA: TGTGCCACCAGCAGAGAGGAGCGGGAGGGAGTGTCCTACAATGAGCAGTTCTTC.

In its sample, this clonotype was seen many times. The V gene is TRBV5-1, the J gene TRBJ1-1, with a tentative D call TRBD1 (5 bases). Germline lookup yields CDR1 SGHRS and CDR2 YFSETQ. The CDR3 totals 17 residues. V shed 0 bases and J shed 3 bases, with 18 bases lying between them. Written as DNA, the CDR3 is TGCGCCAGCAGCTTGGTTAGACAGTACGGGGGAGACACTGAAGCTTTCTTT. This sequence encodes CASSLVRQYGGDTEAFF.

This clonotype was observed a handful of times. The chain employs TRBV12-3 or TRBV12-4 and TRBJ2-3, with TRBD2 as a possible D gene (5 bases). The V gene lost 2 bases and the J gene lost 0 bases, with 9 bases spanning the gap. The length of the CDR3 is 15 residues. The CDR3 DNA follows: TGTGCCAGCAGTTTATTGGACTCCAGCACAGATACGCAGTATTTT. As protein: CASSLLDSSTDTQYF.

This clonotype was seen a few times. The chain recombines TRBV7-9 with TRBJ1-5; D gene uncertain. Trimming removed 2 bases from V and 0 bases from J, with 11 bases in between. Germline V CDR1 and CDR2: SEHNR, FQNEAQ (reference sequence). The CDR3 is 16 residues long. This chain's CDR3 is CASSLHLGYSNQPQHF. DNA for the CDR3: TGTGCCAGCAGCTTACACTTGGGGTATAGCAATCAGCCCCAGCATTTT.

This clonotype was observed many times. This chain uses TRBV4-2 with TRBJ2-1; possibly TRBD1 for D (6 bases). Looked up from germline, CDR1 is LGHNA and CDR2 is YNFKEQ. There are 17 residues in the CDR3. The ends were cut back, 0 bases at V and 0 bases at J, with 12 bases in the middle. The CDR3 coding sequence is TGTGCCAGCAGCCAAGATCATCAGGACAGCTCCTACAATGAGCAGTTCTTC. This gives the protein CASSQDHQDSSYNEQFF.

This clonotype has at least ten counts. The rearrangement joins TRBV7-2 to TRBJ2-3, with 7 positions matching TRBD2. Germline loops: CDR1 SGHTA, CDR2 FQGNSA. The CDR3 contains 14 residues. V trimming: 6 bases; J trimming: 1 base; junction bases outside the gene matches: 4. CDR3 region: CASSPGRGTDTQYF. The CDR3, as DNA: TGTGCCAGCAGTCCAGGGAGGGGCACAGATACGCAGTATTTT.

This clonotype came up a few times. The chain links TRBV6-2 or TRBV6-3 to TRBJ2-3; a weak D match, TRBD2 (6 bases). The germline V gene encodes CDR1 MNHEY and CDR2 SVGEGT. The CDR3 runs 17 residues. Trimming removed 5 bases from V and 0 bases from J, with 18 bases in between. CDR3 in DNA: TGTGCCAGCAGTAAGTTCCGGGACTGGACTAGCACAGATACGCAGTATTTT. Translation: CASSKFRDWTSTDTQYF.